A single sample gave rise to the 17 T cell receptor beta chains below, sequenced in a study of radiation and T cells in renal cell carcinoma. Time point indicated: baseline pretreatment blood. Indicated treatment: 15 Gy SBRT to primary tumor, nephrectomy 4 weeks later. Repertoires were generated with immunoSEQ multiplex PCR, while TCRdb's copy carries only in-frame clones and drops some. The table records roughly 130,000 clones, approximately 91% of them present only once. The material was blood, obtained from a patient whose treatment included radiotherapy and nephrectomy. These receptors were collected from a woman aged 45-65 years with renal cell carcinoma.

Details on this clone: This sample also contains other DNA sequences that code for the same CDR3. The chain recombines TRBV10-3 with TRBJ1-6; possible D gene TRBD1, 5 bases. CDR1 is ENHRY, CDR2 SYGVKD, per germline. V gave up 8 bases and J gave up 13 bases, with 21 bases separating them. The CDR3 length is 14 residues. As DNA, the CDR3 is TGTGCCATCCGGGGGGAGAGGGAGTCCTCGCCCCTCCACTTT. Its protein is CAIRGERESSPLHF.

Only one count was recorded for this clone. The chain has TRBV6-6 and TRBJ1-2; 7 nucleotides line up with TRBD1. This CDR3 spans 14 amino acids. J lost 4 bases, V lost 4 bases, and 6 bases had no gene match. Germline lookup yields CDR1 MNHNY and CDR2 SVGAGI (reference sequence). CDR3 coding DNA: TGTGCCAGCAGTTCCCGGACAGGCTCCTATGGCTACACCTTC. Its protein product is CASSSRTGSYGYTF.

This sequence joins TRBV6-1 and TRBJ1-6; tentative D call: TRBD1 (5 bases). V was cut by 0 bases and J by 7 bases, with 16 bases left in between. Germline CDR1 MNHNS, CDR2 SASEGT. The CDR3 consists of 17 residues. CDR3 sequence reads: CASSEAHLQSGNSPLHF. The CDR3 DNA is TGTGCCAGCAGTGAAGCACACCTTCAGTCAGGGAATTCACCCCTCCACTTT.

V is TRBV10-3 and J is TRBJ2-3; D ambiguous. The CDR3 runs to 12 residues. The germline gives CDR1 ENHRY, CDR2 SYGVKD. V lost 5 bases, J lost 1 base, and 4 bases lay in between. CDR3 amino acids: CAISTGTDTQYF. The CDR3 nucleotides are TGTGCCATCAGTACTGGCACAGATACGCAGTATTTT.

This clone has more than one count but fewer than ten. The chain employs TRBV12-5 and TRBJ1-2, with D unclear. CDR1 and CDR2 from the germline V gene are LGHNT and FRNRAP. CDR3 size: 13 residues. With 2 bases removed from V and 8 bases from J, the gap between germline ends came to 12 bases. The CDR3 region is CASGLPPFLGYTF. As DNA, the CDR3 is TGTGCTAGTGGTTTGCCCCCGTTCCTGGGCTACACCTTC.

A single count supports this clone. The chain links TRBV19 to TRBJ2-1; 7 bases fit TRBD1. CDR1 LNHDA and CDR2 SQIVND come from the germline V gene (reference sequence). The CDR3 has 13 amino acids. J gave up 4 bases and V 10 bases, and 7 bases lay outside the gene matches. Written as DNA, the CDR3 is TGTGCCACGCCCGGGACAGTGTACAATGAGCAGTTCTTC. This sequence encodes CATPGTVYNEQFF.

About this clone itself: This same CDR3 is encoded by further DNA sequences in the sample. The rearrangement joins TRBV5-4 to TRBJ2-3; 9 bases agree with TRBD2. This CDR3 is built from 16 residues. Germline CDR1 and CDR2: SGHNT and YYREEE (reference sequence). With 4 bases clipped from V and 0 bases from J, the junction kept 6 bases outside the gene matches. The CDR3, as DNA: TGTGCCAGCAGCCTAGTAGCGGGGGTAAGCACAGATACGCAGTATTTT. As protein: CASSLVAGVSTDTQYF.

This chain joins TRBV7-3 and TRBJ1-1, with D unclear. The CDR3 is made up of 14 amino acids. Germline CDR1 and CDR2: SGHTA and FQGTGA. V shed 2 bases and J shed 1 base, with 8 bases lying between them. The CDR3 DNA reads TGTGCCAGCAGCTTACTAGGCAAGAACACTGAAGCTTTCTTT. It codes for CASSLLGKNTEAFF.

In this sample, this clone turned up once. V usage is TRBV4-2 and J usage is TRBJ2-3; no reliable D call. Germline V gene data show CDR1 as LGHNA and CDR2 as YNFKEQ. The CDR3 is made up of 14 amino acids. V was trimmed by 4 bases and J by 2 bases, leaving 10 bases between them. CDR3 loop: CASSRAESTDTQYF. In DNA form, the CDR3 reads TGTGCCAGCAGCCGCGCAGAGTCCACAGATACGCAGTATTTT.

The chain uses TRBV4-3 and TRBJ1-2; TRBD1 matches at 10 bases. V shed 2 bases, J shed 7 bases, and the junction held 4 bases outside the gene matches. The CDR3 consists of 14 residues. The germline CDR1 and CDR2 sequences are LGHNA and YSLEER. CDR3 sequence: CASSQRDRGGGYTF. CDR3 coding DNA: TGCGCCAGCAGCCAACGGGACAGGGGAGGTGGCTACACCTTC.

The genes are TRBV14 and TRBJ2-7; 7 bases match TRBD1. Trimming removed 1 base from V and 6 bases from J; junction bases left unmatched: 18. CDR1 SGHDN and CDR2 FVKESK come from the germline V gene. The CDR3 is 18 amino acids. The CDR3 loop reads CASSQVPNPTQGWGEQYF. CDR3 nucleotide sequence: TGTGCCAGCAGCCAAGTTCCCAACCCCACACAGGGGTGGGGCGAGCAGTACTTC.

There are a few counts of this clone. The rearrangement uses TRBV6-1 and TRBJ2-1; possible D gene TRBD2, 5 bases. The V gene's germline CDR1 is MNHNS and CDR2 SASEGT. This CDR3 comprises 13 residues. V lost 5 bases and J 5 bases, leaving 10 bases between the germline ends. The DNA for the CDR3 is TGTGCCAGCAGTCCCACTAGGAACAATGAGCAGTTCTTC. This codes for CASSPTRNNEQFF.

The CDR3 nucleotides read TGTGCCAGTAGTAAAACAGAGACCCAGTACTTC. It yields the protein CASSKTETQYF. The V call is TRBV19, the J call TRBJ2-5; D uncertain. This CDR3 has 11 amino acids. The germline gives CDR1 LNHDA, CDR2 SQIVND (reference sequence). Trimming removed 4 bases at V and 4 bases at J, with 4 bases between.

In DNA, the CDR3 is TGTGCCAGCTCACCAGGCCGGGACATAGAGCAGTACTTC. This gives the protein CASSPGRDIEQYF. The chain carries TRBV18 and TRBJ2-7, with D possibly being TRBD1 (6 bases). Trimming cost V 2 bases and J 7 bases, with 12 bases left between them. Looked up from germline, CDR1 is KGHSH and CDR2 is LQKENI. This CDR3 comprises 13 residues.

The chain uses TRBV5-4 and TRBJ2-5, with D possibly matching TRBD2 (5 bases). The CDR3 sequence is 15 residues long. The V end was cut by 3 bases, the J end by 1 base, with 13 bases between. CDR1 is SGHNT and CDR2 is YYREEE in the germline V gene (reference sequence). The CDR3 coding sequence is TGTGCCAGCAGCTCTGCCGGGGTGACCCAAGAGACCCAGTACTTC. It translates to CASSSAGVTQETQYF.

V is TRBV11-1 and J is TRBJ2-1, with 7 bases lining up with TRBD2. J lost 0 bases, V lost 2 bases, and 4 bases had no gene match. Germline assignment: CDR1 SGHAT and CDR2 FQDESV (reference sequence). This CDR3 has 16 amino acids. CDR3 protein: CASSLIPGGSYNEQFF. CDR3 DNA sequence: TGTGCCAGCAGCTTAATTCCGGGGGGCTCCTACAATGAGCAGTTCTTC.

The chain uses TRBV6-1 and TRBJ2-7; 10 positions agree with TRBD1. V lost 5 bases and J lost 3; bases outside the gene matches: 4. Germline CDR1 is MNHNS and CDR2 is SASEGT. The CDR3 covers 14 residues. The CDR3 is CASSTGQGDYEQYF. CDR3 bases: TGTGCCAGCAGTACCGGACAGGGGGACTACGAGCAGTACTTC.